These T cell receptor beta chains were read from a single sample in a study of CD8+ T cells in alopecia areata. Sequencing was performed with immunoSEQ multiplex PCR; in TCRdb, only in-frame clones are kept and a portion is missing. Altogether some 99,000 clones are present, roughly 64% being singletons, with the ten largest covering roughly a sixth. The material sequenced was CD8+ T cells sorted from blood, taken at week 4, from a patient treated with tofacitinib. These receptors were collected from a human donor with alopecia areata. Both conserved end residues are part of each CDR3. D genes are given only for firm matches. Clone size is not always given. Where it is, it says once, few, many or a class for expanded clones.

d_gene | j_gene | abundance | v_gene | CDR3aa | CDR3nt
TRBD2 | TRBJ2-7 | NA | TRBV25-1 | CASSEWNSGEEEQYF | TGTGCCAGCAGTGAATGGAATAGCGGGGAGGAGGAGCAGTACTTC
NA | TRBJ2-7 | NA | TRBV5-1 | CASSLEGSEPYEQYF | TGCGCCAGCAGCTTGGAGGGTAGCGAGCCCTACGAGCAGTACTTC
TRBD1 | TRBJ1-5 | NA | TRBV27 | CASSIDRANQPQHF | TGTGCCAGCAGTATCGACAGGGCCAATCAGCCCCAGCATTTT
NA | TRBJ2-1 | NA | TRBV5-6 | CASSLLRHETYSYNEQFF | TGTGCCAGCAGCTTGTTGAGGCATGAGACTTACTCCTACAATGAGCAGTTCTTC
TRBD2 | TRBJ2-7 | NA | TRBV2 | CASSELASGPYEQYF | TGTGCCAGCAGTGAGCTGGCTAGCGGACCCTACGAGCAGTACTTC
TRBD2 | TRBJ2-5 | NA | TRBV10-3 | CAISESKAGEETQYF | TGTGCCATCAGTGAGTCTAAAGCGGGGGAAGAGACCCAGTACTTC
TRBD2 | TRBJ2-3 | NA | TRBV7-3 | CASSLGLARGDTQYF | TGTGCCAGCAGCTTGGGACTAGCTCGGGGTGATACGCAGTATTTT
NA | TRBJ2-1 | NA | TRBV4-3 | CASSQVETADNEQFF | TGCGCCAGCAGCCAAGTCGAGACAGCTGACAATGAGCAGTTCTTC
NA | TRBJ2-3 | NA | TRBV27 | CASSLLGDTQYF | TGTGCCAGCAGTTTATTGGGAGATACGCAGTATTTT
NA | TRBJ1-3 | NA | TRBV29-1 | CSVNDIGNTIYF | TGCAGCGTTAACGACATTGGAAACACCATATATTTT
NA | TRBJ2-1 | many | TRBV6-5 | CASSYRPGASYNEQFF | TGTGCCAGCAGTTACCGCCCGGGGGCCTCATACAATGAGCAGTTCTTC
NA | TRBJ2-5 | NA | TRBV6-4 | CASSDGPTETQYF | TGTGCCAGCAGTGATGGGCCCACAGAGACCCAGTACTTC
NA | TRBJ1-1 | few | TRBV6-4 | CASSEGGSNTEAFF | TGTGCCAGCAGTGAGGGGGGCTCAAACACTGAAGCTTTCTTT
NA | TRBJ2-1 | NA | TRBV29-1 | CSVGGDLYNEQFF | TGCAGCGTTGGGGGGGACCTGTACAATGAGCAGTTCTTC
TRBD2 | TRBJ2-1 | NA | TRBV5-1 | CASSVGVAGGYNEQFF | TGCGCCAGCAGCGTGGGAGTAGCGGGAGGTTATAATGAGCAGTTCTTC
TRBD2 | TRBJ2-7 | few | TRBV7-2 | CASRLELSGKPYEQYF | TGTGCCAGCAGGCTGGAATTGAGCGGGAAGCCCTACGAGCAGTACTTC
NA | TRBJ2-1 | NA | TRBV29-1 | CSVEGDQSLYNEQFF | TGCAGCGTTGAAGGCGACCAGAGTCTTTACAATGAGCAGTTCTTC
TRBD2 | TRBJ2-7 | NA | TRBV27 | CASSLYPSGNGYEQYF | TGTGCCAGCAGTTTATATCCTAGCGGGAACGGATACGAGCAGTACTTC
NA | TRBJ2-1 | NA | TRBV7-3 | CASSLTSYNEQFF | TGTGCCAGCAGCCTTACTAGCTACAATGAGCAGTTCTTC
NA | TRBJ2-3 | NA | TRBV9 | CASSQWGSTDTQYF | TGTGCCAGCAGCCAATGGGGGAGCACAGATACGCAGTATTTT